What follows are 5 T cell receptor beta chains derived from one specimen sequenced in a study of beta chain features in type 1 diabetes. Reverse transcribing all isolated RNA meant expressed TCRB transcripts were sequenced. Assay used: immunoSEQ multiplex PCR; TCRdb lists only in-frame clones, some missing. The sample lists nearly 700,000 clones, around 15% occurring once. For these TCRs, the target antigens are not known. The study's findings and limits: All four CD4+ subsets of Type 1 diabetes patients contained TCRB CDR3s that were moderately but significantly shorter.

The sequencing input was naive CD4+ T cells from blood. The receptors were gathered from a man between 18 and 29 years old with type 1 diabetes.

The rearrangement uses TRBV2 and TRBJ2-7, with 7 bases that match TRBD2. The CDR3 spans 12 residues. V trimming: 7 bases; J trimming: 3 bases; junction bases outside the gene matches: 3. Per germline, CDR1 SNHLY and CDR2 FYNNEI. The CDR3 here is CASTSGNYEQYF. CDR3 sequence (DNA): TGTGCCAGCACTAGCGGAAACTACGAGCAGTACTTC.

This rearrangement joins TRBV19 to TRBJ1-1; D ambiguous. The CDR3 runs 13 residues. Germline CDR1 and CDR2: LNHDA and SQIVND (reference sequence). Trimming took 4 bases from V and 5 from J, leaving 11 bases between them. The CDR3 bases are TGTGCCAGTAGTACCCTGCTGGGGACTGAAGCTTTCTTT. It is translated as CASSTLLGTEAFF.

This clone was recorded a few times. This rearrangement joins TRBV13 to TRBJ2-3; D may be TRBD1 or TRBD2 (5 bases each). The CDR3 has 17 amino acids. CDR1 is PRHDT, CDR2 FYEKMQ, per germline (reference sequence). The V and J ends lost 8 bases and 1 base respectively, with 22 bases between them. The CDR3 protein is CASPRGRGQGGTDTQYF. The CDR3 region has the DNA TGTGCCAGCCCCCGCGGACGGGGCCAAGGAGGCACAGATACGCAGTATTTT.

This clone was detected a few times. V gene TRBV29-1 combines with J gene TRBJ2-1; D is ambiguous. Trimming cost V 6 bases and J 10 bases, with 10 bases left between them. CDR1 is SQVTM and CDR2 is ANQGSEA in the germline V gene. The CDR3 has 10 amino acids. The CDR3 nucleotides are TGCAGCGTCCATTATCGGGAGCAGTTCTTC. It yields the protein CSVHYREQFF.

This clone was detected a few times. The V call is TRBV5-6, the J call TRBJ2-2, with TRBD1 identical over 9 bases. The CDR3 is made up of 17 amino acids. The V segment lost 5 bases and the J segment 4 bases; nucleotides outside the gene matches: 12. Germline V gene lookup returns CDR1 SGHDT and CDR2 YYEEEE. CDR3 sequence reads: CASSKLPGQGGTGELFF. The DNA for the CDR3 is TGTGCCAGCAGTAAGTTACCGGGACAGGGAGGCACCGGGGAGCTGTTTTTT.